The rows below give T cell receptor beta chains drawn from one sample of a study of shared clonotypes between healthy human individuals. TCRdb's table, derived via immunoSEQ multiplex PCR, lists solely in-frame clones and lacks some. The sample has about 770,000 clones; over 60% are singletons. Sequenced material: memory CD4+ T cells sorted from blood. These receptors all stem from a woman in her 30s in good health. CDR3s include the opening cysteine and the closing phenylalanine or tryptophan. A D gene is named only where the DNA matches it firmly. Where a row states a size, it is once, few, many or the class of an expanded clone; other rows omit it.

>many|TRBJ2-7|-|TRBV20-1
TGCAGCAAAGCCAGAGAATACGAGCAGTACTTC
CSKAREYEQYF
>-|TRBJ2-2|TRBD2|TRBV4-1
TGCGCCAGCAGCCATGGGGGGCTAGCGGGAGCCACCGGGGAGCTGTTTTTT
CASSHGGLAGATGELFF
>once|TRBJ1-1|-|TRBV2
TGTGCCAGCAGCAGGGAGCATCCTGAAGCTTTCTTT
CASSREHPEAFF
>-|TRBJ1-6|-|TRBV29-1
TGCAGCGTTGAAGACTCCGGGACAAGATCACCCCTCCACTTT
CSVEDSGTRSPLHF
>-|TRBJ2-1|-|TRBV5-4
TGTGCCAGCAGCCAATCCAGGGGCGCGTACAATGAGCAGTTCTTC
CASSQSRGAYNEQFF
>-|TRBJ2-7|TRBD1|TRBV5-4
TGTGCCAGCAGCTGGGGGACAGGGAGCCCTCCCTACGAGCAGTACTTC
CASSWGTGSPPYEQYF
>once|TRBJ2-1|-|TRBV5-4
TGTGCCAGCAGCCCCCCACACAGGCTGGATGAGCAGTTCTTC
CASSPPHRLDEQFF
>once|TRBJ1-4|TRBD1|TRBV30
TGTGCCTGGATCCCCGGGACAGGCGCCGGAAAACTGTTTTTT
CAWIPGTGAGKLFF
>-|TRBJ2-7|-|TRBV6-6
TGTGCCAGCAGTTACCGGGACACTTACGAGCAGTACTTC
CASSYRDTYEQYF
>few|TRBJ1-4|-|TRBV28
TGTGCCAGCAGCCCTAGGGTATCTAATGAAAAACTGTTTTTT
CASSPRVSNEKLFF
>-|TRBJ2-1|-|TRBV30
TGTGCCTGGAACCGGGACACACAGTTAAACAATGAGCAGTTCTTC
CAWNRDTQLNNEQFF
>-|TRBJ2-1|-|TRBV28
TGTGCCAGCAGCCCAATTCGGGCGGCGGGACTTAACAATGAGCAGTTCTTC
CASSPIRAAGLNNEQFF
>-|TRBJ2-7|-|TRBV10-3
TGTGCCATCAGCGCATCGAATGCCTACGAGCAGTACTTC
CAISASNAYEQYF
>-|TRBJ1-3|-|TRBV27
TGTGCCAGCAGGCAGGGGAGTAGTAACTCTGGAAACACCATATATTTT
CASRQGSSNSGNTIYF
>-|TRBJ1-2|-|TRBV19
TGTGCCAGTAGAGGACAGTACTATGGCTACACCTTC
CASRGQYYGYTF
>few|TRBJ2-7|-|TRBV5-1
TGCGCCAGCAGCTCGGGGGCGGGGTGGCGGTCCTACGAGCAGTACTTC
CASSSGAGWRSYEQYF
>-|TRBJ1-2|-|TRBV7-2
TGTGCCAGCAGGATGTGGGGTACCAGGAAAGACAGAGATGGCTACACCTTC
CASRMWGTRKDRDGYTF
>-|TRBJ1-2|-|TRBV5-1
TGCGCCAGCAGCTTGGTGTCAGAAACTGGCTACACCTTC
CASSLVSETGYTF
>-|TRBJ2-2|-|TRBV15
TGTGCCACCAGCAGAGAACAAGCCACCGGGGAGCTGTTTTTT
CATSREQATGELFF
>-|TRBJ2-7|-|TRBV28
TGTGCCAGCGTCCTCGGGTCCTACGAGCAGTACTTC
CASVLGSYEQYF
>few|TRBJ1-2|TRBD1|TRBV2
TGTGCCAGCAGGTCAAACCGGGACAGAGCTCAATATGGCTACACCTTC
CASRSNRDRAQYGYTF
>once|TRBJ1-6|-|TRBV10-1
TGCGCCAGCAGTGAGAGCGGGGATTCACCCCTCCACTTT
CASSESGDSPLHF
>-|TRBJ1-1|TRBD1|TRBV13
TGTGCCAGCAGCGCTAGACAGGGGGCGTCGACTGAAGCTTTCTTT
CASSARQGASTEAFF
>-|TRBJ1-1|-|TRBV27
TGTGCCAGCAGTTTCAGGCCGATGAACACTGAAGCTTTCTTT
CASSFRPMNTEAFF
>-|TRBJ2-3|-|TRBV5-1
TGCGCCAGCAGGTTTGGAGGGGGGACAGATACGCAGTATTTT
CASRFGGGTDTQYF
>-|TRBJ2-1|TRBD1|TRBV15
TGTGCCACCAGCAGAGCTCGCTCAGGGGGCAATGAGCAGTTCTTC
CATSRARSGGNEQFF
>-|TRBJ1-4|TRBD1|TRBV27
TGTGCCAGCAGCCCGGGACAGGGAAGGGAAAAACTGTTTTTT
CASSPGQGREKLFF
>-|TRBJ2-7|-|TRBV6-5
TGTGCCAGCAGCTCCTGGGACTCCTACGAGCAGTACTTC
CASSSWDSYEQYF
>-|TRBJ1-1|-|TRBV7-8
TGTGCCAGCAGCTTTGGCCGGGCATCGAACACTGAAGCTTTCTTT
CASSFGRASNTEAFF
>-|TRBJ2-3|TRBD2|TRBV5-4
TGTGCCAGCAGAAAAGGGGGGACTAGATTCACAGATACGCAGTATTTT
CASRKGGTRFTDTQYF
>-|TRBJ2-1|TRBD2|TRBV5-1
TGCGCCAGCAGCCTAACTAGCGCCTCCTACAATGAGCAGTTCTTC
CASSLTSASYNEQFF
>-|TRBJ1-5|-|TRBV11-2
TGTGCCAGCAGCCACGAAAGACAGCCCCAGCATTTT
CASSHERQPQHF
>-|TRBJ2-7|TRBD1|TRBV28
TGTGCCAGCAGCCCCTCGACAGGGGGCTCCTACGAGCAGTACTTC
CASSPSTGGSYEQYF
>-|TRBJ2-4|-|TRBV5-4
TGTGCCAGCAGCTCCCAACAGGGCGCCAAAAACATTCAGTACTTC
CASSSQQGAKNIQYF
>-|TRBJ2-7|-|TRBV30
TGTGCCTGGAGTCGGGGGAAGAGCTCCTACGAGCAGTACTTC
CAWSRGKSSYEQYF
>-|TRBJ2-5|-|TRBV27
TGTGCCAGCAGTCCAACAGGGAGGCCCCCTAGTGAGACCCAGTACTTC
CASSPTGRPPSETQYF
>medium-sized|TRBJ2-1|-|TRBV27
TGTGCCAGCAGAAGGTCCGCTGAGGGCGAGCAGTTCTTC
CASRRSAEGEQFF
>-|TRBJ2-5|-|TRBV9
TGTGCCAGCAGCCGCGTGAACTCAGAGACCCAGTACTTC
CASSRVNSETQYF
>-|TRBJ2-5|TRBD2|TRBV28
TGTGCCAGCTATGAAGCGGGAGGGTACCAAGAGACCCAGTACTTC
CASYEAGGYQETQYF
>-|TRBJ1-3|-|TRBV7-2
TGTGCCAGCAGCTTGGAGGATCCGGTGTACACCATATATTTT
CASSLEDPVYTIYF
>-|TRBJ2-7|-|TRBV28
TGTGCCAGCAATCCGAGGCGGCTAGCGAGCTCCTACGAGCAGTACTTC
CASNPRRLASSYEQYF
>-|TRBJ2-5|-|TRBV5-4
TGTGCCAGCAGCTTGGAGGCTCCCGTCAAAGAGACCCAGTACTTC
CASSLEAPVKETQYF
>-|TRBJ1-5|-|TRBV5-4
TGTGCCAGCAGCTTGGTAGGAGGTTATCAGCCCCAGCATTTT
CASSLVGGYQPQHF
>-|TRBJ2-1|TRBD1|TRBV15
TGTGCCACCAGCAGAGATAGGGGGCAGGGGCTCTACAATGAGCAGTTCTTC
CATSRDRGQGLYNEQFF
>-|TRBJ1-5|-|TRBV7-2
TGTGCCAGCAGCTTCGATAGGGGACAGCCCCAGCATTTT
CASSFDRGQPQHF
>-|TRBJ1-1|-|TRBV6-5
TGTGCCAGCACCTCTGACGGGAACACTGAAGCTTTCTTT
CASTSDGNTEAFF
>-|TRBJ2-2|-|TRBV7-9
TGTGCCAGCAGCCCCGTTCAAGACACCGGGGAGCTGTTTTTT
CASSPVQDTGELFF
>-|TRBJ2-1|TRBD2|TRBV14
TGTGCCAGCAGCGGGAGGGGAAAATTAGCTAATGAGCAGTTCTTC
CASSGRGKLANEQFF
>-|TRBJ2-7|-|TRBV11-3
TGTGCCAGCAGCTTAGTGGTACTGGGCCACGAGCAGTACTTC
CASSLVVLGHEQYF
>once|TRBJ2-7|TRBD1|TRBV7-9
TGTGCCAGCAGGGAGGGACAGGGGGAATACGAGCAGTACTTC
CASREGQGEYEQYF
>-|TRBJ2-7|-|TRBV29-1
TGCAGCGTTGGGACCGACGAGCAGTACTTC
CSVGTDEQYF
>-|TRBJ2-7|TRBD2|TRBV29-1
TGCAGCGTTGAGGGGGGACTAGATCCCTACGAGCAGTACTTC
CSVEGGLDPYEQYF
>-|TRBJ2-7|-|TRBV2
TGTGCCAGCAGTGAACGCGGTTCTCTTTACGAGCAGTACTTC
CASSERGSLYEQYF
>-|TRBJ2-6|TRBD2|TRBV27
TGTGCCAGCAGTCCAGGGACTAGCTCTCACTCTGGGGCCAACGTCCTGACTTTC
CASSPGTSSHSGANVLTF